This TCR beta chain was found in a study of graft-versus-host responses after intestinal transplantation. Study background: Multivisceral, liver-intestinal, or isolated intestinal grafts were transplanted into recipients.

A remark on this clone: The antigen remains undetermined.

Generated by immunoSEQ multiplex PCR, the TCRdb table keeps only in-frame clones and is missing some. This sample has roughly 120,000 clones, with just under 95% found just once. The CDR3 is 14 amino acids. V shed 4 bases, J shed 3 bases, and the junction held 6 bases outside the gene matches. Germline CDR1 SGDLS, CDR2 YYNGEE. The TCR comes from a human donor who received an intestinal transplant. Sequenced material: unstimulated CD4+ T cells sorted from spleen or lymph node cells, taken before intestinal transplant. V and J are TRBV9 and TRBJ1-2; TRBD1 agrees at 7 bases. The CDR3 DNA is TGTGCCAGCAGCACCAGGGGGGGGGACTATGGCTACACCTTC. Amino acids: CASSTRGGDYGYTF. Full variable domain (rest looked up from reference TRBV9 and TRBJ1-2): DSGVTQTPKHLITATGQRVTLRCSPRSGDLSVYWYQQSLDQGLQFLIQYYNGEERAKGNILERFSAQQFPDLHSELNLSSLELGDSALYFCASSTRGGDYGYTFGSGTRLTVV.